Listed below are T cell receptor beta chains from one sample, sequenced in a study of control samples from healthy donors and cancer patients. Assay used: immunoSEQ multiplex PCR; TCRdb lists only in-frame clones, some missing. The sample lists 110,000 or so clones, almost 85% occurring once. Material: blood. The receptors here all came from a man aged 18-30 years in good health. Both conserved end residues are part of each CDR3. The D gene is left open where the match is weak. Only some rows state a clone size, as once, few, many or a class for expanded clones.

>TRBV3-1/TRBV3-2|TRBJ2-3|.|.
CASSPIRQSTDTQYF
TGTGCCAGCAGCCCTATCAGGCAGAGCACAGATACGCAGTATTTT
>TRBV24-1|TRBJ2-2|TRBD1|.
CATSDSAKDRANTGELFF
TGTGCCACCAGTGATTCTGCGAAGGACAGGGCGAACACCGGGGAGCTGTTTTTT
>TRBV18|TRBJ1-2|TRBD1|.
CASSGQGGSYGYTF
TGTGCCAGCTCCGGACAGGGAGGGAGCTATGGCTACACCTTC
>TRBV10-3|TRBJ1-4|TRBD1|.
CAISDGTGTSNEKLFF
TGTGCCATCAGCGACGGGACAGGGACCTCTAATGAAAAACTGTTTTTT
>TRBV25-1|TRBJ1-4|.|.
CASSPHRDAALFEKLFF
TGTGCCAGCAGTCCTCACCGGGACGCGGCGCTATTTGAAAAACTGTTTTTT
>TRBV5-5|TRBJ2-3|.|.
CASSLQGPQSTDTQYF
TGTGCCAGCAGCTTGCAGGGTCCCCAGAGCACAGATACGCAGTATTTT
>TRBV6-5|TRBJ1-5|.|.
CASSYRSSNQPQHF
TGTGCCAGCAGTTACAGGAGTAGCAATCAGCCCCAGCATTTT
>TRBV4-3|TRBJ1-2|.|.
CASSQGPGHLDYGYTF
TGCGCCAGCAGCCAAGGACCGGGACACTTGGACTATGGCTACACCTTC
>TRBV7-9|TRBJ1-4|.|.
CASRRGAAEKLFF
TGTGCCAGCAGGAGAGGGGCAGCTGAAAAACTGTTTTTT
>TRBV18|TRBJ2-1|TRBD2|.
CASPGLAGAYNEQFF
TGTGCCAGCCCTGGACTAGCGGGGGCCTACAATGAGCAGTTCTTC
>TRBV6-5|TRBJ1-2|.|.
CASSSTNNYGYTF
TGTGCCAGCAGCTCGACAAATAACTATGGCTACACCTTC
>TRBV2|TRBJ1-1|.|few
CASRRTENTEAFF
TGTGCCAGCAGACGGACAGAGAACACTGAAGCTTTCTTT
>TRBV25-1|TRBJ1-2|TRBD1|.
CASSVQGGNYGYTF
TGTGCCAGCAGTGTACAGGGGGGGAACTATGGCTACACCTTC
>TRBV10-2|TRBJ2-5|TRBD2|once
CASSRLAGALQETQYF
TGCGCCAGCAGCCGACTAGCGGGGGCCCTCCAAGAGACCCAGTACTTC
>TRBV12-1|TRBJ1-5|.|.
CASSPPSRGQHF
TGTGCCAGCAGCCCTCCATCCCGGGGACAGCATTTT
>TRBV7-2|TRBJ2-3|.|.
CASSFGTDTQYF
TGTGCCAGCAGCTTTGGCACAGATACGCAGTATTTT
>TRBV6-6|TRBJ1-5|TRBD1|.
CASSPGTGMVQPQHF
TGTGCCAGCAGTCCGGGGACAGGGATGGTTCAGCCCCAGCATTTT
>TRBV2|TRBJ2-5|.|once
CASSFNPGDRPQETQYF
TGTGCCAGCAGTTTTAACCCAGGGGATCGTCCCCAAGAGACCCAGTACTTC
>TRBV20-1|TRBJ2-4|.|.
CSASRDRPSTGTKNIQYF
TGCAGTGCTAGTCGTGACAGGCCATCAACAGGGACCAAAAACATTCAGTACTTC
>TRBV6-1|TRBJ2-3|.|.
CASSEKDTQYF
TGTGCCAGCAGTGAAAAAGATACGCAGTATTTT
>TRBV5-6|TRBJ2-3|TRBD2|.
CASSPTSGGVTQYF
TGTGCCAGCAGCCCGACTAGCGGGGGGGTAACGCAGTATTTT
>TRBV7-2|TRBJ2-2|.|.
CASSPRSSGSSGTGELFF
TGTGCCAGCAGCCCCCGCTCATCGGGGTCGTCAGGCACCGGGGAGCTGTTTTTT
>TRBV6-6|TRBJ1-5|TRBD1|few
CASRNEAQGGNQPQHF
TGTGCCAGCAGGAACGAGGCACAGGGGGGCAATCAGCCCCAGCATTTT
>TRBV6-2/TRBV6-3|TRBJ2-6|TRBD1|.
CASSSPTGAGANVLTF
TGTGCCAGCAGTTCCCCGACAGGGGCTGGGGCCAACGTCCTGACTTTC
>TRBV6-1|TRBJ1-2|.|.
CASSDIFIFDGYTF
TGTGCCAGCAGTGACATTTTCATTTTCGATGGCTACACCTTC
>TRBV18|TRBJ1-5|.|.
CASSPGTLYSNQPQHF
TGTGCCAGCTCACCGGGCACCCTGTATAGCAATCAGCCCCAGCATTTT
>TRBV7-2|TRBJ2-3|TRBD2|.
CASSPLAGVLDTQYF
TGTGCCAGCAGCCCACTAGCGGGGGTTTTAGATACGCAGTATTTT
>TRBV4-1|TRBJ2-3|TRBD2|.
CASSQGRGRGATDTQYF
TGCGCCAGCAGCCAAGGAAGAGGGCGGGGGGCCACAGATACGCAGTATTTT
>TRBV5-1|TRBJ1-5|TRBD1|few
CASSLAPGVGQADQPQHF
TGCGCCAGCAGCTTGGCCCCGGGCGTGGGACAGGCTGATCAGCCCCAGCATTTT
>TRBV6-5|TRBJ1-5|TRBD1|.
CASSTDRAQPQHF
TGTGCCAGCAGTACGGACAGGGCTCAGCCCCAGCATTTT
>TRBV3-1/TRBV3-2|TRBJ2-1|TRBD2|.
CASSHERGRAHEQFF
TGTGCCAGCAGCCACGAGAGAGGGAGGGCTCATGAGCAGTTCTTC
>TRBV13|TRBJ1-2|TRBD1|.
CASSFRDRNYGYTF
TGTGCCAGCAGCTTTCGGGACAGAAACTATGGCTACACCTTC
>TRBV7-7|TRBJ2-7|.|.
CASSPSPASYEQYF
TGTGCTAGCAGCCCATCGCCAGCCTCCTACGAGCAGTACTTC
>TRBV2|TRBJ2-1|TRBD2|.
CASSFSSGGLEFF
TGTGCCAGCAGTTTTTCTAGCGGGGGCCTAGAGTTCTTC
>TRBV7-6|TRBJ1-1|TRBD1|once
CASSLVGPGQGGFTEAFF
TGTGCCAGCAGCTTAGTGGGGCCGGGACAGGGAGGATTCACTGAAGCTTTCTTT
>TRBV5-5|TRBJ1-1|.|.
CASSLDVRLAEAFF
TGTGCCAGCAGCTTGGATGTGAGGTTGGCTGAAGCTTTCTTT
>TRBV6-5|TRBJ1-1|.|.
CASSYSPSRNTEAFF
TGTGCCAGCAGTTACTCCCCATCCCGGAACACTGAAGCTTTCTTT
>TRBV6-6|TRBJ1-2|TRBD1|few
CASSYESGQGAGYTF
TGTGCCAGCAGTTACGAGTCGGGACAGGGGGCGGGCTACACCTTC
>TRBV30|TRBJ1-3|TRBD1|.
CAWLQGNTIYF
TGTGCCTGGTTACAGGGGAACACCATATATTTT
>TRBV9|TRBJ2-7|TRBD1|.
CASSRDRGVSEQYF
TGTGCCAGCAGCCGCGACAGGGGAGTCTCCGAGCAGTACTTC